This is a list of T cell receptor beta chains from one sample in a study of blood T cell repertoires in COVID-19. Some clones are missing from TCRdb's copy, which holds only in-frame ones; the method was immunoSEQ multiplex PCR. This table has approximately 200,000 clones, roughly 81% appearing once. Sequences were obtained from peripheral blood. The receptors derive from a woman over 75 with COVID-19, enrolled during active disease. The CDR3 runs from the conserved cysteine through the conserved F or W. D genes are given only for firm matches. Only some rows state a clone size, as once, few, many or a class for expanded clones.

J	D	size	V	CDR3	DNA
TRBJ2-1	-	-	TRBV27	CASSSFGGTDNEQFF	TGTGCCAGCAGTTCTTTTGGGGGGACAGACAATGAGCAGTTCTTC
TRBJ2-1	TRBD2	few	TRBV13	CASSFRTSGIEQFF	TGTGCCAGCAGCTTCAGGACTAGCGGGATTGAGCAGTTCTTC
TRBJ2-2	TRBD2	-	TRBV19	CASSISSGRASGELFF	TGTGCCAGTAGTATCAGTAGCGGGAGGGCCAGCGGGGAGCTGTTTTTT
TRBJ2-1	TRBD2	-	TRBV4-3	CASSQGTSGYNEQFF	TGCGCCAGCAGCCAAGGCACTAGCGGTTACAATGAGCAGTTCTTC
TRBJ2-2	TRBD2	-	TRBV2	CASSHIGGAQTGELFF	TGTGCCAGCAGTCATATCGGGGGGGCCCAGACCGGGGAGCTGTTTTTT
TRBJ1-5	-	few	TRBV28	CASSSRRGGFSPYSNQPQHF	TGTGCCAGCAGTTCCCGGCGCGGGGGATTTTCTCCTTATAGCAATCAGCCCCAGCATTTT
TRBJ2-7	-	few	TRBV5-4	CASSLREAYEQYF	TGTGCCAGCAGCTTGCGAGAAGCCTACGAGCAGTACTTC
TRBJ2-1	-	once	TRBV5-1	CASSLEATAYNEQFF	TGCGCCAGCAGCTTGGAAGCGACAGCCTACAATGAGCAGTTCTTC
TRBJ2-2	-	-	TRBV19	CASSMKLAGFRKEITGELFF	TGTGCCAGTAGTATGAAACTAGCAGGGTTCCGTAAAGAAATCACCGGGGAGCTGTTTTTT
TRBJ1-5	TRBD1	-	TRBV29-1	CSVAGTEYQPQHF	TGCAGCGTCGCCGGGACAGAATATCAGCCCCAGCATTTT
TRBJ2-7	TRBD1	-	TRBV5-4	CASSSGQGAREQYF	TGTGCCAGCAGCTCGGGACAGGGGGCGCGCGAGCAGTACTTC
TRBJ2-3	TRBD2	-	TRBV27	CASSSLTSGSVPGTDTQYF	TGTGCCAGCAGTTCCCTGACTAGCGGGAGCGTTCCGGGCACAGATACGCAGTATTTT
TRBJ2-7	-	-	TRBV15	CATSRDPAYEQYF	TGTGCCACCAGCAGAGATCCCGCCTACGAGCAGTACTTC
TRBJ2-7	TRBD1	-	TRBV9	CASSVESRTGLGHEQYF	TGTGCCAGCAGCGTAGAATCAAGGACAGGCCTCGGTCACGAGCAGTACTTC
TRBJ1-2	-	-	TRBV6-5	CASRIGADRGYTF	TGTGCCAGCAGGATAGGGGCAGACCGCGGCTACACCTTC
TRBJ2-4	-	-	TRBV6-2/TRBV6-3	CASSYPGRGIQYF	TGTGCCAGCAGTTACCCCGGGCGGGGCATTCAGTACTTC
TRBJ2-1	TRBD2	-	TRBV24-1	CATSVGLAGVLSEQFF	TGTGCCACCAGTGTCGGCCTAGCGGGAGTTTTGAGTGAGCAGTTCTTC